The source of this T cell receptor (beta chain) is a study of shared clonotypes between healthy human individuals. Study-wide results and caveats: Relative to clonotypes present in all four donors, those not shared had lower generation probabilities. Despite large depth, sorted-subset datasets appeared incompletely sequenced. In several donors, about 5% of naive CD4 clonotypes appeared in common.

Comment on this clone: Its antigen is unidentified.

V lost 0 bases, J lost 0 bases, and 9 bases lay in between. Germline loops: CDR1 SGHRS, CDR2 YFSETQ. This CDR3 region has 15 residues. Here immunoSEQ multiplex PCR was the method, and the copy in TCRdb shows in-frame clones only, minus some. The repertoire has millions of clones, just over 90% of them found once; the top ten carry about 0.39%. Splitting of CD4+ cells produced CD45RA+ naive and CD45RA-negative memory subsets. This chain uses TRBV5-1 with TRBJ1-1; D remains unclear. The source is a man in his late teens or twenties in good health. Some clones in this sample may be carry-over from other donors' samples. The sequenced sample consisted of naive CD4+ T cells from PBMCs. Specified subset: CD45RA+ positively selected. Here the CDR3 reads CASSLVPSLNTEAFF. The CDR3 region has the DNA TGCGCCAGCAGCTTGGTTCCCAGCTTGAACACTGAAGCTTTCTTT.